The present T cell receptor beta chain was sequenced within a study of blood T cell repertoires in COVID-19. Whole-study context: Samples taken during acute and convalescent COVID-19 were collected in the United States, Italy and Spain. PBMCs, B-cell-depleted T cells, or T cells were the source of the cDNA or gDNA that made up the material.

Per the original data handling: Quantification of nucleated cells was approximated via reference gene primer amplification. Profiling relied on immunoSEQ multiplex PCR, and the TCRdb table lists in-frame clones only, not all of them. The DNA gave D and trimming, while V, J and clone size come from that table. The sample records tens of thousands of clones, approximately 84% being singletons. Between the trimmed V and J ends, which lost 6 bases and 6 bases, there was a span of 13 bases. This CDR3 has 13 residues. Germline V gene data show CDR1 as MNHEY and CDR2 as SVGAGI. The sample comprised peripheral blood. The sequence was obtained from a man aged 50-59 years with active COVID-19. The V gene is TRBV6-5, the J gene TRBJ2-3; maybe TRBD1 (6 bases). CDR3 sequence: CASSPDQGDTQYF. CDR3 nucleotide sequence: TGTGCCAGCAGCCCCGATCAGGGGGATACGCAGTATTTT.